This T cell receptor beta chain was profiled in a study of T cells in tuberculosis. As for time point: new active TB diagnosis, blood taken before or within 7 days of starting treatment. Germline V gives CDR1 SGHTA, CDR2 FQGNSA. CDR3 size: 12 residues. Trimming took off 1 base at V and 6 bases at J, with 7 bases between the two ends. The repertoire was sequenced with immunoSEQ multiplex PCR; TCRdb's copy has only in-frame clones and lacks some. The data show tens of thousands of clones, about 85% seen once. The chain couples TRBV7-2 to TRBJ2-7, with D possibly TRBD2 on 6 matching bases. The clonotype originates from an adult with tuberculosis. The specimen comprised PBMCs, sampled at tuberculosis diagnosis. CDR3 sequence reads: CASSLGGTEQYF. The CDR3 DNA reads as TGTGCCAGCAGCTTAGGCGGGACCGAGCAGTACTTC. The variable domain in full, completed from reference TRBV7-2 and TRBJ2-7, reads GAGVSQSPSNKVTEKGKDVELRCDPISGHTALYWYRQSLGQGLEFLIYFQGNSAPDKSGLPSDRFSAERTGGSVSTLTIQRTQQEDSAVYLCASSLGGTEQYFGPGTRLTVT.